The sequence of this TCR beta chain was determined in a study of blood T cell repertoires in COVID-19. Study information: The United States, Italy and Spain provided the acute and convalescent COVID-19 samples. The cDNA or gDNA used as material had been derived from T cells, B-cell-depleted T cells, or PBMCs.

Trimming removed 3 bases from V and 9 bases from J; junction bases left unmatched: 3. The CDR3 consists of 13 residues. Germline values: CDR1 SGDLS, CDR2 YYNGEE. As originally analysed: Amplifying reference gene primers gave estimates of nucleated cell counts. The table came from immunoSEQ multiplex PCR; TCRdb's copy has only in-frame clones and leaves some out. The V and J calls and clone size were taken over from that table, and D and trimming were inferred from the DNA. The sample shows under 350,000 clones, about 85% of them seen only once. The TCR comes from a human donor in a cohort sampled during active COVID-19. This sequence joins TRBV9 and TRBJ1-6; 7 bases match TRBD1. The sample consisted of peripheral blood. The CDR3 spells CASSGTGGSPLHF. CDR3 DNA sequence: TGTGCCAGCAGCGGGACAGGAGGTTCACCCCTCCACTTT. The full variable domain, rest sourced from reference TRBV9 and TRBJ1-6, is DSGVTQTPKHLITATGQRVTLRCSPRSGDLSVYWYQQSLDQGLQFLIQYYNGEERAKGNILERFSAQQFPDLHSELNLSSLELGDSALYFCASSGTGGSPLHFGNGTRLTVT.